The T cell receptor beta chain under discussion was sequenced for a study of blood T cells in healthy people across ages. A second roughly 7 to 11 cycle PCR used barcoded and J-beta primers. Researchers report that a template-switch adaptor with 12 random nucleotides tagged each cDNA molecule. Sequencing yielded, for each sample, at least 2.5 million paired-end reads carrying CDR3. TCRdb re-called the 5' RACE reads with MiXCR, one entry per CDR3 protein. There are some 1,000,000 distinct CDR3 sequences in the sample; around 25% occur only once, and less than 0.85% lies in the top ten. General observations from the study: Roughly linear age-related decline in beta diversity appeared, significant by age 40.

Concerning this clonotype: Its antigen is undetermined.

The CDR3 sequence is 16 residues long. The trim removed 3 bases at V and 1 base at J, leaving 3 bases unmatched. Separately, the same data were catalogued under a study of T cells of mothers and their children. Per that study: The second PCR's M1S primer added sample barcodes and 2-4 random nucleotides.

The chain has TRBV12-3 or TRBV12-4 and TRBJ2-6, with TRBD1 identical over 7 bases. The TCR originated in a girl aged 2 to 10 in good health. The sample was blood. CDR3 region: CASSFRQGSGANVLTF. The CDR3, as DNA: TGTGCCAGCAGTTTCAGACAGGGTTCTGGGGCCAACGTCCTGACTTTC.